A single sample is the source of the 23 T cell receptor beta chains below, sequenced in a study of blood T cell repertoires in COVID-19. Only in-frame clones appear in the TCRdb table, and some are missing; sequencing was by immunoSEQ multiplex PCR. The data hold roughly 100,000 clones, with just under 85% observed a single time. Sample: peripheral blood. The receptor source for this set is a man in his forties or fifties with active or convalescent COVID-19.

The chain has TRBV7-2 and TRBJ1-1; D gene ambiguous. The CDR3 sequence is 13 residues long. CDR1 and CDR2 (germline): SGHTA, FQGNSA. V lost 3 bases to trimming and J lost 2 bases, with 7 bases between them. The CDR3 protein is CASSLQDNTEAFF. CDR3 coding DNA: TGTGCCAGCAGCTTGCAGGATAACACTGAAGCTTTCTTT.

V is TRBV7-2 and J is TRBJ2-5; the match to TRBD2 covers 9 bases. The V segment lost 1 base and the J segment 6 bases; nucleotides outside the gene matches: 9. CDR1 and CDR2 from the germline V gene are SGHTA and FQGNSA. The CDR3 extends over 16 amino acids. The DNA for the CDR3 is TGTGCCAGCAGCTTAGGGCGGCGGGGGGGTGAGCAGACCCAGTACTTC. Its translation: CASSLGRRGGEQTQYF.

A word on this clone: Additional DNA sequences in this sample encode the identical CDR3. This chain uses TRBV27 with TRBJ2-1; D is ambiguous. The CDR3 extends over 13 amino acids. V was cut by 6 bases and J by 0 bases, with 6 bases left in between. Per germline, CDR1 MNHEY and CDR2 SMNVEV (reference sequence). CDR3 residues: CASRRSSYNEQFF. The CDR3 region has the DNA TGTGCCAGCAGACGGAGCTCCTACAATGAGCAGTTCTTC.

This chain joins TRBV28 and TRBJ2-7; 9 nucleotides agree with TRBD1. Germline values: CDR1 MDHEN, CDR2 SYDVKM. V lost 7 bases and J lost 4; bases outside the gene matches: 5. CDR3 size: 13 residues. CDR3 nucleotides: TGTGCCAGCACCACAGGGGGCCAATACGAGCAGTACTTC. This gives the protein CASTTGGQYEQYF.

The chain joins TRBV12-3 or TRBV12-4 to TRBJ1-6; 7 bases align to TRBD1. The trim removed 8 bases at V and 5 bases at J, leaving 0 bases unmatched. CDR3 length equals 12 residues. As DNA, the CDR3 is TGTGCCAGCCAGGGGGATAATTCACCCCTCCACTTT. Translation: CASQGDNSPLHF.

The chain is built from TRBV2 and TRBJ1-1; perhaps TRBD1 as D (6 bases). In germline, CDR1 is SNHLY, CDR2 FYNNEI. Trimming shortened V by 5 bases and J by 1 base, and 11 bases separated the two germline ends. The CDR3 covers 14 residues. This chain's CDR3 is CASSNRDENTEAFF. The CDR3, as DNA: TGTGCCAGCAGTAACAGGGACGAGAACACTGAAGCTTTCTTT.

Here the CDR3 DNA reads TGTGCCAGTAGGACAGGGGGTACTGAAGCTTTCTTT. Encoded protein: CASRTGGTEAFF. The chain recombines TRBV28 with TRBJ1-1; 10 nucleotides match TRBD1. This CDR3 spans 12 amino acids. Trimming took 9 bases from V and 5 from J; bases not matched to a gene: 3. The germline V gene encodes CDR1 MDHEN and CDR2 SYDVKM.

V gene TRBV11-1 combines with J gene TRBJ2-7; 9 bases fit TRBD1. This CDR3 region has 14 residues. V lost 3 bases, J lost 2 bases, and 2 bases stayed unmatched. The V gene's germline CDR1 is SGHAT and CDR2 FQDESV (reference sequence). As DNA, the CDR3 is TGTGCCAGCAGCTTGGGACAGGGACCCTACGAGCAGTACTTC. This gives the protein CASSLGQGPYEQYF.

The chain couples TRBV5-1 to TRBJ2-7; 12 positions match TRBD2. The CDR3 spans 16 residues. Per germline, CDR1 SGHRS and CDR2 YFSETQ. Trimming took 3 bases from V and 2 from J; bases not matched to a gene: 6. In DNA, the CDR3 is TGCGCCAGCAGCTCGTCTAGCGGGGGGGCCACCTACGAGCAGTACTTC. Translation: CASSSSSGGATYEQYF.

The J gene is TRBJ2-1, the V gene TRBV5-1; TRBD2 matches 9 bases. The germline V gene has CDR1 SGHRS and CDR2 YFSETQ. The CDR3 consists of 16 residues. Germline trimming cut 3 bases from V and 0 bases from J; bases unmatched to any gene: 4. The CDR3 DNA sequence: TGCGCCAGCAGCTCCAGCGGGGGGAGCTCCTACAATGAGCAGTTCTTC. This translates into CASSSSGGSSYNEQFF.

This sequence joins TRBV5-1 and TRBJ2-6, with D perhaps matching TRBD2 (7 bases). Between the trimmed V and J ends, which lost 3 bases and 4 bases, there was a span of 14 bases. Germline V CDR1 and CDR2: SGHRS, YFSETQ. The CDR3 runs 16 residues. CDR3 in amino acids: CASSSTAGAGANVLTF. Written as DNA, the CDR3 is TGCGCCAGCAGCTCCACGGCGGGGGCCGGGGCCAACGTCCTGACTTTC.

This CDR3 is CASSRLSAGTEAFF. In DNA form, the CDR3 reads TGTGCCAGCAGCAGACTCTCGGCGGGCACTGAAGCTTTCTTT. V is TRBV14 and J is TRBJ1-1; D is unresolved. Between the trimmed V and J ends, which lost 5 bases and 4 bases, there was a span of 14 bases. Germline V CDR1 and CDR2: SGHDN, FVKESK. CDR3 length: 14 amino acids. Looking up the rest from reference TRBV14 and TRBJ1-1 gives the full variable domain: EAGVTQFPSHSVIEKGQTVTLRCDPISGHDNLYWYRRVMGKEIKFLLHFVKESKQDESGMPNNRFLAERTGGTYSTLKVQPAELEDSGVYFCASSRLSAGTEAFFGQGTRLTVV.

The CDR3 sequence is CASSRGTDSPLHF. As DNA, the CDR3 is TGCGCCAGCAGCCGCGGGACAGATTCACCCCTCCACTTT. This chain links TRBV5-1 with TRBJ1-6; TRBD1 matches 7 bases. The CDR3 runs 13 residues. V lost 4 bases to trimming and J lost 8 bases; unmatched junction nucleotides: 3. The germline gives CDR1 SGHRS, CDR2 YFSETQ.

This chain links TRBV27 with TRBJ1-2; unclear D gene. Per the germline V gene, CDR1 is MNHEY and CDR2 is SMNVEV (reference sequence). The CDR3 contains 14 residues. V was cut by 4 bases and J by 7 bases, with 16 bases left in between. CDR3 in amino acids: CASSSLQAPTGYTF. The CDR3 DNA follows: TGTGCCAGCAGTTCCCTCCAGGCTCCTACTGGCTACACCTTC.

J is TRBJ1-3 and V is TRBV12-3 or TRBV12-4; D is uncertain. The V and J ends lost 8 bases and 0 bases respectively, with 8 bases between them. This CDR3 has 13 residues. CDR3 nucleotides: TGTGCCAGCCGGTTCGACTCTGGAAACACCATATATTTT. Encoded protein: CASRFDSGNTIYF.

The gene calls are TRBV6-5 and TRBJ2-7; tentative D call: TRBD2 (5 bases). V shed 6 bases and J shed 0 bases, with 15 bases lying between them. This CDR3 contains 15 residues. Germline V gives CDR1 MNHEY, CDR2 SVGAGI. CDR3 protein: CASSLDWMSSYEQYF. The CDR3, as DNA: TGTGCCAGCAGCTTGGACTGGATGAGCTCCTACGAGCAGTACTTC.

Concerning this clone itself: This CDR3 is also generated by other DNA sequences in the sample. This sequence joins TRBV5-1 and TRBJ2-1; 12 bases map to TRBD2. The length of the CDR3 is 14 residues. CDR1 and CDR2 (germline): SGHRS, YFSETQ. The J segment lost 5 bases and the V segment lost 7 bases, leaving 4 bases of the junction unmatched. CDR3 sequence: CASSTSGGNNEQFF. As DNA, the CDR3 is TGCGCCAGCTCAACTAGCGGGGGGAACAATGAGCAGTTCTTC.

This sequence joins TRBV5-1 and TRBJ2-5; a possible D gene is TRBD2 (6 bases). Germline V gene sequence: CDR1 SGHRS, CDR2 YFSETQ. The germline V and J ends were trimmed by 4 bases and 1 base, with 11 bases remaining between them. This CDR3 spans 14 amino acids. The CDR3 DNA is TGCGCCAGCAGCCTCGGGACTGCCCAAGAGACCCAGTACTTC. Translating gives CASSLGTAQETQYF.

The genes are TRBV9 and TRBJ2-3; D is possibly TRBD2 (5 bases). CDR3 length: 16 residues. Per the germline V gene, CDR1 is SGDLS and CDR2 is YYNGEE. The V gene lost 0 bases and the J gene lost 4 bases, with 15 bases spanning the gap. The CDR3 sequence: CASSVVGSKEADTQYF. In DNA, the CDR3 is TGTGCCAGCAGCGTAGTCGGCAGTAAGGAGGCAGATACGCAGTATTTT.

The chain combines TRBV19 with TRBJ1-5; TRBD1 might be the D (6 bases). The germline gives CDR1 LNHDA, CDR2 SQIVND (reference sequence). V lost 3 bases to trimming and J lost 7 bases, with 13 bases between them. The CDR3 runs to 14 residues. The CDR3 is CASSIVSGDQPQHF. The CDR3 DNA is TGTGCCAGTAGTATTGTTTCAGGGGACCAGCCCCAGCATTTT.

This clone appeared once. The V call is TRBV30, the J call TRBJ1-2, with D maybe TRBD1 (6 bases). This CDR3 has 13 amino acids. Trimming took off 4 bases at V and 3 bases at J, with 12 bases between the two ends. Germline V gives CDR1 GTSNPN, CDR2 SVGIG (reference sequence). The CDR3 reads CAWNQGKDYGYTF. The CDR3 DNA follows: TGTGCCTGGAATCAGGGGAAGGACTATGGCTACACCTTC.

The chain couples TRBV11-2 to TRBJ2-7, with 8 bases matching TRBD1. This CDR3 has 14 amino acids. V shed 1 base and J 5 bases; nucleotides not matched to a gene: 4. Germline values: CDR1 SGHAT, CDR2 FQNNGV. CDR3 sequence reads: CASSLARGQDEQYF. The DNA of the CDR3 is TGTGCCAGCAGCTTAGCCAGGGGGCAGGACGAGCAGTACTTC.

The chain joins TRBV7-3 to TRBJ1-1; D is uncertain. Deletions cut 1 base from V and 9 bases from J, with 21 bases between. Germline-derived CDR1 and CDR2 are SGHTA and FQGTGA. The CDR3 loop spans 16 amino acids. CDR3 coding DNA: TGTGCCAGCAGCTTAAATGGAGGTCCTGGCAATTCTAAAGCTTTCTTT. Protein sequence: CASSLNGGPGNSKAFF.